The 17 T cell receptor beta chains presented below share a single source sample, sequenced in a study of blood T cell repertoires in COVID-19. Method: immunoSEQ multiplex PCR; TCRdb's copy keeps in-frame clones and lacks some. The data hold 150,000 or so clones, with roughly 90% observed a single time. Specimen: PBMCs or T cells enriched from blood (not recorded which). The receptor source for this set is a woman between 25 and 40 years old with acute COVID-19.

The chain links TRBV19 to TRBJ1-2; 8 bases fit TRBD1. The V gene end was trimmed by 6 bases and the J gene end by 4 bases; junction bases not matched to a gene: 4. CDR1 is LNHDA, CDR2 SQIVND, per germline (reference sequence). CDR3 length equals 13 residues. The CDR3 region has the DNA TGTGCCAGTAGAGGACAGGGAAGCTATGGCTACACCTTC. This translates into CASRGQGSYGYTF.

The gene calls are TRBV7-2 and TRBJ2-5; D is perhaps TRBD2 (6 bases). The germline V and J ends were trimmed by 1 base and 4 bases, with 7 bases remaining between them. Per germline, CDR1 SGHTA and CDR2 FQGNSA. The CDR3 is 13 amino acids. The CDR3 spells CASSLGRVETQYF. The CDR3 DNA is TGTGCCAGCAGCTTAGGGAGGGTAGAGACCCAGTACTTC. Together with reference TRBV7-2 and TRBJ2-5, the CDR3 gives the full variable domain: GAGVSQSPSNKVTEKGKDVELRCDPISGHTALYWYRQSLGQGLEFLIYFQGNSAPDKSGLPSDRFSAERTGGSVSTLTIQRTQQEDSAVYLCASSLGRVETQYFGPGTRLLVL.

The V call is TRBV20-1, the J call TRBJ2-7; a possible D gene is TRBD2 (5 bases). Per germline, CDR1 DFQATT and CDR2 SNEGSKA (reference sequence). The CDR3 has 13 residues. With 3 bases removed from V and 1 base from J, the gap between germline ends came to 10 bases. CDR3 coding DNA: TGCAGTGCTAGTGACGGCGGGTCCTACGAGCAGTACTTC. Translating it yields CSASDGGSYEQYF.

CDR3: CATSVLPGTGGYTF. The DNA for the CDR3 is TGTGCCACCAGTGTCCTACCGGGGACAGGTGGCTACACCTTC. The J gene is TRBJ1-2, the V gene TRBV24-1; 8 bases line up with TRBD1. The CDR3 length is 14 residues. Trimming cost V 5 bases and J 7 bases; bases outside gene matches: 8. From germline, CDR1 is KGHDR and CDR2 SFDVKD.

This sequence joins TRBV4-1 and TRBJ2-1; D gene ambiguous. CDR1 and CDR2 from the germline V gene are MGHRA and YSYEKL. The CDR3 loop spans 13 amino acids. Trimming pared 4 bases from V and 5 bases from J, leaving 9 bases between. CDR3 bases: TGCGCCAGCAGCCGGGCCAATGACAATGAGCAGTTCTTC. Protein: CASSRANDNEQFF.

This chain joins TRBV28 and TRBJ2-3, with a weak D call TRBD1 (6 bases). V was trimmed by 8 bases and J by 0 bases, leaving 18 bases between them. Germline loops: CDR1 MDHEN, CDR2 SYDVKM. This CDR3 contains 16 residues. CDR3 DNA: TGTGCCAGCGCAACGTCTTCGGACAGTAGCACAGATACGCAGTATTTT. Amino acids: CASATSSDSSTDTQYF.

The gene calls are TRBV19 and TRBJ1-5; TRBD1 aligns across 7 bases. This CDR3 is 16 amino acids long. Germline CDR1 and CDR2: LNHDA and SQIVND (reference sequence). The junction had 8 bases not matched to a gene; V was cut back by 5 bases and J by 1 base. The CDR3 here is CASSFGQVGSNQPQHF. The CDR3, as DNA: TGTGCCAGTAGTTTCGGACAGGTCGGGAGCAATCAGCCCCAGCATTTT.

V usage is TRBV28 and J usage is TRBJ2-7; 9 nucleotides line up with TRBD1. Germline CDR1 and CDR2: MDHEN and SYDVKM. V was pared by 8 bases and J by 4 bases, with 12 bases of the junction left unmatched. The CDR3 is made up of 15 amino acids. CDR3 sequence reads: CASANPRDRVYEQYF. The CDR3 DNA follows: TGTGCCAGCGCAAATCCCCGGGACAGGGTGTACGAGCAGTACTTC.

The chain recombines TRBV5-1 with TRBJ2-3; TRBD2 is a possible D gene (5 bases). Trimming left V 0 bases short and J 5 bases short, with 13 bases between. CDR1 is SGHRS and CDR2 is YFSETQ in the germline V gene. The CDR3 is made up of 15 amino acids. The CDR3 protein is CASSLVTGVGDTQYF. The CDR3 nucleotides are TGCGCCAGCAGCTTGGTAACCGGGGTGGGAGATACGCAGTATTTT.

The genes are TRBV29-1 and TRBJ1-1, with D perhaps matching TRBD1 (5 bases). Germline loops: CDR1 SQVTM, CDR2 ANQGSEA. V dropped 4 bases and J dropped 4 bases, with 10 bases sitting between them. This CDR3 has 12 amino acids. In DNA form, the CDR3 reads TGCAGCGTTGCAGGGTTCGTCACTGAAGCTTTCTTT. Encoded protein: CSVAGFVTEAFF.

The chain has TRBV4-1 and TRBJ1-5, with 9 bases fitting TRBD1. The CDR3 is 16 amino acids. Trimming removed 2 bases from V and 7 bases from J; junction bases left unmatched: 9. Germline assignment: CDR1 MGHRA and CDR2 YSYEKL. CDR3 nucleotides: TGCGCCAGCAGCCAACTCCCGGGACAGGGAGGCCAGCCCCAGCATTTT. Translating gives CASSQLPGQGGQPQHF.

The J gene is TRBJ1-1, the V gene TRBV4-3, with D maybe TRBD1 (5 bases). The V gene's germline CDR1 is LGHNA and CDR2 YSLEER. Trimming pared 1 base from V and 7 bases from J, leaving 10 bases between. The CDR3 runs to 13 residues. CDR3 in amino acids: CASSQVDRSEAFF. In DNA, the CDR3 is TGCGCCAGCAGCCAAGTCGACAGAAGTGAAGCTTTCTTT.

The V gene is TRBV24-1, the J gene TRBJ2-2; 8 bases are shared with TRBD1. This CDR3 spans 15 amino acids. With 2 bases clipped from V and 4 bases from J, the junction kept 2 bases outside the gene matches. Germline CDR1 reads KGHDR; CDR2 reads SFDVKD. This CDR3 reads CATSDSQGATGELFF. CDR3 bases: TGTGCCACCAGTGATTCGCAGGGGGCCACCGGGGAGCTGTTTTTT.

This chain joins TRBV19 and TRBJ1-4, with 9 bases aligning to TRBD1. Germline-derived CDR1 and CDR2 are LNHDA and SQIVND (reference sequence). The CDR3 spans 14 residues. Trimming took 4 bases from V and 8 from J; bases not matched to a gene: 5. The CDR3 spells CASSRGQGGEKLFF. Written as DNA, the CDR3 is TGTGCCAGTAGTAGGGGACAGGGAGGCGAAAAACTGTTTTTT.

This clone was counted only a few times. As DNA, the CDR3 is TGTGCCAGCTCACCACCATCGCGGCTAGGAAACACCATATATTTT. Protein sequence: CASSPPSRLGNTIYF. V is TRBV18 and J is TRBJ1-3; no firm D call. The germline CDR1 and CDR2 sequences are KGHSH and LQKENI. Trimming took 0 bases from V and 4 from J, leaving 10 bases between them. The CDR3 sequence is 15 residues long. Full variable domain (outside the CDR3, taken from reference TRBV18 and TRBJ1-3): NAGVMQNPRHLVRRRGQEARLRCSPMKGHSHVYWYRQLPEEGLKFMVYLQKENIIDESGMPKERFSAEFPKEGPSILRIQQVVRGDSAAYFCASSPPSRLGNTIYFGEGSWLTVV.

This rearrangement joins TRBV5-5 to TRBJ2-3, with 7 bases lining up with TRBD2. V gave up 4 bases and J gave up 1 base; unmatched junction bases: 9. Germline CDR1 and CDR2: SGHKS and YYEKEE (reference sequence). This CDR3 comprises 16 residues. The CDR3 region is CASSGGSGTRTDTQYF. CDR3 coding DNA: TGTGCCAGCAGCGGGGGAAGCGGGACTCGCACAGATACGCAGTATTTT.

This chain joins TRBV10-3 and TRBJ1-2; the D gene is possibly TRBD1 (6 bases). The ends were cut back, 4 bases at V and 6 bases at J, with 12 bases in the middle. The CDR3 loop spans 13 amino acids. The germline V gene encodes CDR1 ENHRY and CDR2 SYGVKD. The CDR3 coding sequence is TGTGCCATCAGTGGCTTAGGGGGAGATGGCTACACCTTC. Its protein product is CAISGLGGDGYTF.